These 32 T cell receptor beta chains came from one sample sequenced in a study of early T cells in non-severe SARS-CoV-2 infection. One entry per CDR3 protein, called by TCRdb with MiXCR from the 5' RACE reads. The sample holds 90,000 to 120,000 distinct CDR3 sequences, around 10% seen once. Sequenced material: whole blood. The receptor source for this set is an adult who was a healthcare worker with PCR-confirmed SARS-CoV-2 infection or an uninfected control (not recorded which).

This clonotype was counted ten times or more. The V and J genes are TRBV28 and TRBJ2-7, with D unresolved. The CDR3 is 12 residues long. CDR1 is MDHEN and CDR2 is SYDVKM in the germline V gene. Trimming cost V 3 bases and J 3 bases, with 6 bases left between them. The CDR3 sequence is CASSFRVYEQYF. In DNA, the CDR3 is TGTGCCAGCAGTTTCCGGGTCTACGAGCAGTACTTC.

V and J are TRBV4-1 and TRBJ2-2; TRBD2 agrees at 10 bases. The CDR3 has 19 residues. Germline assignment: CDR1 MGHRA and CDR2 YSYEKL. The V segment lost 7 bases and the J segment 1 base; nucleotides outside the gene matches: 15. CDR3 nucleotides: TGCGCCAGCAACCCGAACGTCTACTTAGCGGGAGGGAACACCGGGGAGCTGTTTTTT. It encodes CASNPNVYLAGGNTGELFF.

This clonotype was seen repeatedly, ten times or more. The rearrangement links TRBV2 to TRBJ1-5, with 11 bases that match TRBD1. Germline CDR1 SNHLY, CDR2 FYNNEI. CDR3 size: 14 residues. V was clipped by 7 bases and J by 6 bases; unmatched bases: 5. The DNA of the CDR3 is TGTGCCAGCAAGAGGACAGGGGGCGGTCAGCCCCAGCATTTT. It encodes CASKRTGGGQPQHF.

In its sample, this clonotype was seen a few times. The genes are TRBV7-2 and TRBJ1-1; D call uncertain. The CDR3 loop spans 11 amino acids. V shed 2 bases and J shed 5 bases, with 3 bases lying between them. The germline V gene has CDR1 SGHTA and CDR2 FQGNSA. The CDR3 reads CASSLRTEAFF. Here the CDR3 DNA reads TGTGCCAGCAGCTTAAGGACTGAAGCTTTCTTT.

The rearrangement links TRBV18 to TRBJ1-2; D perhaps matches TRBD1 (5 bases). There are 13 residues in the CDR3. V was shortened by 6 bases and J by 6 bases, with 14 bases between the two germline ends. Germline assignment: CDR1 KGHSH and CDR2 LQKENI. The CDR3 is CASSMRGVDGYTF. Written as DNA, the CDR3 is TGTGCCAGCTCTATGAGGGGCGTGGATGGCTACACCTTC.

This clonotype was seen ten or more times. The rearrangement links TRBV4-1 to TRBJ1-5; 7 bases fit TRBD1. The V segment lost 3 bases and the J segment 5 bases; nucleotides outside the gene matches: 7. Germline V gives CDR1 MGHRA, CDR2 YSYEKL. The CDR3 loop spans 15 amino acids. The CDR3, as DNA: TGCGCCAGCAGCCACCGGGACAGACAAGATCAGCCCCAGCATTTT. Protein: CASSHRDRQDQPQHF.

This clonotype was seen a single time. V is TRBV6-2 or TRBV6-3 and J is TRBJ2-7; maybe TRBD2 (7 bases). Germline CDR1 MNHEY, CDR2 SVGEGT. CDR3 size: 15 residues. Trimming removed 5 bases at V and 3 bases at J, with 17 bases between. The CDR3 region has the DNA TGTGCCAGCAGTCCCTCAGGCGGGGGCAACTACGAGCAGTACTTC. Protein product: CASSPSGGGNYEQYF.

This clonotype was found many times. V usage is TRBV9 and J usage is TRBJ2-4, with TRBD1 matching 8 bases. The CDR3 is 17 residues long. Germline V CDR1 and CDR2: SGDLS, YYNGEE. V was clipped by 4 bases and J by 5 bases; unmatched bases: 14. CDR3 in DNA: TGTGCCAGCAGCTCACCGCGCCGGGACAGGACAGAAAACATTCAGTACTTC. Protein product: CASSSPRRDRTENIQYF. The complete variable domain, with remaining parts taken from reference TRBV9 and TRBJ2-4, reads DSGVTQTPKHLITATGQRVTLRCSPRSGDLSVYWYQQSLDQGLQFLIQYYNGEERAKGNILERFSAQQFPDLHSELNLSSLELGDSALYFCASSSPRRDRTENIQYFGAGTRLSVL.

This sequence joins TRBV9 and TRBJ2-1; 8 nucleotides line up with TRBD2. V was pared by 4 bases and J by 7 bases, with 13 bases of the junction left unmatched. The CDR3 spans 16 residues. Germline-derived CDR1 and CDR2 are SGDLS and YYNGEE. CDR3 coding DNA: TGTGCCAGCAGCCCCGGGAGGGGGAGGGCCCGGAATGAGCAGTTCTTC. This gives the protein CASSPGRGRARNEQFF.

This chain connects TRBV13 to TRBJ1-2; D is ambiguous. Germline V gene sequence: CDR1 PRHDT, CDR2 FYEKMQ (reference sequence). Trimming cost V 5 bases and J 6 bases, with 13 bases left between them. The CDR3 totals 13 residues. The CDR3 loop is CASSPPPKDGYTF. CDR3 nucleotides: TGTGCCAGCAGCCCGCCCCCTAAGGATGGCTACACCTTC.

V usage is TRBV18 and J usage is TRBJ2-1; 9 bases line up with TRBD2. V shed 1 base and J 5 bases; nucleotides not matched to a gene: 6. This CDR3 is 16 amino acids long. CDR1 is KGHSH and CDR2 is LQKENI in the germline V gene. In nucleotides, the CDR3 is TGTGCCAGCTCACCACGTGTTGCTAGCGGGAACAATGAGCAGTTCTTC. It yields the protein CASSPRVASGNNEQFF.

The CDR3 reads CASSLLRRGQPQHF. CDR3 DNA: TGTGCCAGCAGTTTATTACGAAGGGGTCAGCCCCAGCATTTT. The J gene is TRBJ1-5, the V gene TRBV28; D is possibly TRBD1 (5 bases). This CDR3 region has 14 residues. CDR1 is MDHEN, CDR2 SYDVKM, per germline. Trimming removed 1 base at V and 6 bases at J, with 10 bases between.

This chain links TRBV20-1 with TRBJ2-7, with 8 bases identical to TRBD2. Germline-derived CDR1 and CDR2 are DFQATT and SNEGSKA (reference sequence). The V segment lost 0 bases and the J segment 3 bases; nucleotides outside the gene matches: 4. This CDR3 is built from 14 residues. DNA of the CDR3: TGCAGTGCTAGAGATGGGGGACTAGTCTACGAGCAGTACTTC. Translated, it gives CSARDGGLVYEQYF.

The gene calls are TRBV12-3 or TRBV12-4 and TRBJ2-7, with D possibly being TRBD1 (5 bases). V was cut by 5 bases and J by 10 bases, with 15 bases left in between. The CDR3 is 12 amino acids. The CDR3 sequence: CASSPTDREQYF. In DNA, the CDR3 is TGTGCCAGCAGTCCAACCGACAGAGAACAGTACTTC.

The rearrangement joins TRBV7-3 to TRBJ2-1, with D possibly matching TRBD2 (8 bases). The CDR3 has 17 amino acids. Trimming pared 6 bases from V and 9 bases from J, leaving 27 bases between. CDR1 SGHTA and CDR2 FQGTGA come from the germline V gene. CDR3 coding DNA: TGTGCCAGCAGTCGTGACAGGGTTGGTAGCGGGAAGGGTGAGCAGTTCTTC. Translated, it gives CASSRDRVGSGKGEQFF.

The chain recombines TRBV3-1 with TRBJ1-2; D unclear. The CDR3 consists of 11 residues. The germline CDR1 and CDR2 sequences are LGHDT and YNNKEL (reference sequence). V dropped 8 bases and J dropped 7 bases, with 11 bases sitting between them. The CDR3 reads CASFGETGYTF. CDR3 sequence (DNA): TGTGCCAGCTTCGGAGAGACTGGCTACACCTTC.

This clonotype was counted ten times or more. V and J are TRBV9 and TRBJ1-4, with D perhaps matching TRBD1 (6 bases). V lost 4 bases to trimming and J lost 2 bases, with 12 bases between them. Germline V gene sequence: CDR1 SGDLS, CDR2 YYNGEE. The CDR3 spans 15 residues. For the CDR3, the DNA is TGTGCCAGCAGCCCAGGGGTTACGACTAATGAAAAACTGTTTTTT. Translating it yields CASSPGVTTNEKLFF. The whole variable domain, remainder taken from reference TRBV9 and TRBJ1-4, is DSGVTQTPKHLITATGQRVTLRCSPRSGDLSVYWYQQSLDQGLQFLIQYYNGEERAKGNILERFSAQQFPDLHSELNLSSLELGDSALYFCASSPGVTTNEKLFFGSGTQLSVL.

This clonotype occurred many times. The V and J genes are TRBV11-2 and TRBJ2-2; tentative D call: TRBD2 (5 bases). The CDR3 extends over 14 amino acids. The germline V and J ends were trimmed by 0 bases and 6 bases, with 8 bases remaining between them. Germline CDR1 is SGHAT and CDR2 is FQNNGV. Here the CDR3 DNA reads TGTGCCAGCAGCTTAGAGCCGAGGGCCGGGGAGCTGTTTTTT. It codes for CASSLEPRAGELFF.

The V call is TRBV5-1, the J call TRBJ2-1, with TRBD2 matching over 7 bases. The CDR3 has 16 residues. The germline gives CDR1 SGHRS, CDR2 YFSETQ. J was trimmed by 8 bases and V by 0 bases; bases with no gene match: 11. CDR3 nucleotide sequence: TGCGCCAGCAGCTTGGCCGAGACTAGCTTTGGGGATGAGCAGTTCTTC. The encoded protein is CASSLAETSFGDEQFF.

V is TRBV6-2 or TRBV6-3 and J is TRBJ1-5, with D possibly being TRBD1 (6 bases). The CDR3 covers 20 residues. V was trimmed by 5 bases and J by 0 bases, leaving 26 bases between them. Germline CDR1 and CDR2: MNHEY and SVGEGT. The CDR3, as DNA: TGTGCCAGCAGTCACCCTGAGGGGGTCGGGCAGGGACGTAGCAATCAGCCCCAGCATTTT. It codes for CASSHPEGVGQGRSNQPQHF.

The rearrangement joins TRBV4-2 to TRBJ1-2, with a tentative D call TRBD1 (6 bases). V was cut by 0 bases and J by 7 bases, with 12 bases left in between. The CDR3 loop spans 14 amino acids. The germline gives CDR1 LGHNA, CDR2 YNFKEQ. Written as DNA, the CDR3 is TGTGCCAGCAGCCAAGAGTTACAGGGTATTGGCTACACCTTC. Protein: CASSQELQGIGYTF.

The chain combines TRBV6-2 or TRBV6-3 with TRBJ2-1; 7 bases agree with TRBD2. There are 13 residues in the CDR3. V shed 5 bases, J shed 4 bases, and the junction held 2 bases outside the gene matches. Germline V gene lookup returns CDR1 MNHEY and CDR2 SVGEGT. The DNA for the CDR3 is TGTGCCAGCAGTCCGCGGGAGTACAATGAGCAGTTCTTC. Its translation: CASSPREYNEQFF.

This clonotype was seen ten or more times. In DNA, the CDR3 is TGCAGTGCTAGTCTACTCCTCCGGGACGGGAAATACGAGCAGTACTTC. Translating gives CSASLLLRDGKYEQYF. The V call is TRBV20-1, the J call TRBJ2-7; D may be TRBD1 or TRBD2 (5 bases each). The CDR3 is 16 amino acids. V shed 3 bases and J shed 4 bases, with 22 bases lying between them. Germline lookup yields CDR1 DFQATT and CDR2 SNEGSKA (reference sequence).

V and J are TRBV3-2 and TRBJ1-1; no check of the table's D call, TRBD1, against the DNA was made. TRBV3-2 is classified as a pseudogene. This CDR3 spans 17 amino acids. The CDR3 nucleotides read TGTGCCAGCAGCCAAGAGTGGAGACAGACAAAGAACACTGAAGCTTTCTTT. This encodes CASSQEWRQTKNTEAFF.

This rearrangement joins TRBV2 to TRBJ2-3; 7 bases are shared with TRBD1. Germline loops: CDR1 SNHLY, CDR2 FYNNEI. V gave up 7 bases and J gave up 3 bases; unmatched junction bases: 7. The CDR3 spans 14 residues. Here the CDR3 DNA reads TGTGCCAGCAACCGACAGGGTTGGACAGATACGCAGTATTTT. It encodes CASNRQGWTDTQYF.

This clonotype was recorded many times. The chain has TRBV6-1 and TRBJ2-7; a weak D match, TRBD1 (6 bases). Germline V gene data show CDR1 as MNHNS and CDR2 as SASEGT. Trimming took 3 bases from V and 5 from J, leaving 14 bases between them. The CDR3 length is 14 residues. The CDR3 DNA reads TGTGCCAGCAGTGAGGGAACAGGGTCGGACGAGCAGTACTTC. This gives the protein CASSEGTGSDEQYF.

This chain uses TRBV5-6 with TRBJ2-2, with 7 bases that match TRBD1. The germline V gene encodes CDR1 SGHDT and CDR2 YYEEEE. The CDR3 has 16 amino acids. Trimming took 3 bases from V and 5 from J; bases not matched to a gene: 10. CDR3 in amino acids: CASSWGPTGDTGELFF. The CDR3 nucleotides are TGTGCCAGCAGCTGGGGGCCAACAGGGGATACCGGGGAGCTGTTTTTT.

This clonotype was recorded many times. The chain carries TRBV5-1 and TRBJ2-5; TRBD2 agrees at 13 bases. The junction had 10 bases not matched to a gene; V was cut back by 0 bases and J by 5 bases. Germline CDR1 and CDR2: SGHRS and YFSETQ. The CDR3 covers 18 residues. The CDR3 coding sequence is TGCGCCAGCAGCTTGGAACGCACTAGCGGGAGGGCCTGGGAGACCCAGTACTTC. Its protein is CASSLERTSGRAWETQYF.

This clonotype was detected many times. The chain is built from TRBV6-2 or TRBV6-3 and TRBJ2-1, with 9 bases matching TRBD2. CDR3 length equals 15 residues. V dropped 7 bases and J dropped 0; count of bases not matched to a gene: 4. CDR1 and CDR2 (germline): MNHEY, SVGEGT. CDR3 sequence (DNA): TGTGCCAGCACACTAGCGGGTCTCTCCTACAATGAGCAGTTCTTC. Translating gives CASTLAGLSYNEQFF.

This clonotype was found many times. This sequence joins TRBV4-3 and TRBJ2-1; 15 bases map to TRBD2. The germline V gene has CDR1 LGHNA and CDR2 YSLEER. V dropped 0 bases and J dropped 15; count of bases not matched to a gene: 6. The CDR3 loop spans 15 amino acids. In DNA form, the CDR3 reads TGCGCCAGCAGCCAAGAAGAGGGACTAGCGGGGGGATTGTTCTTC. Encoded protein: CASSQEEGLAGGLFF.

A few counts support this clonotype. The chain is built from TRBV4-3 and TRBJ1-1; D remains unclear. Trimming cost V 3 bases and J 8 bases, with 13 bases left between them. The CDR3 runs 13 residues. CDR1 LGHNA and CDR2 YSLEER come from the germline V gene. The CDR3, as DNA: TGCGCCAGCAGCCAGGAAACAGCCGCAGAAGCTTTCTTT. Translating gives CASSQETAAEAFF.

This clonotype was recorded at least ten times. The chain has TRBV6-1 and TRBJ2-7; TRBD2 matches at 8 bases. Trimming took 7 bases from V and 1 from J; bases not matched to a gene: 6. The germline V gene encodes CDR1 MNHNS and CDR2 SASEGT. This CDR3 is built from 14 residues. This chain's CDR3 is CASNHLAGSYEQYF. The CDR3 DNA reads TGTGCCAGCAACCACCTAGCGGGTTCCTACGAGCAGTACTTC.